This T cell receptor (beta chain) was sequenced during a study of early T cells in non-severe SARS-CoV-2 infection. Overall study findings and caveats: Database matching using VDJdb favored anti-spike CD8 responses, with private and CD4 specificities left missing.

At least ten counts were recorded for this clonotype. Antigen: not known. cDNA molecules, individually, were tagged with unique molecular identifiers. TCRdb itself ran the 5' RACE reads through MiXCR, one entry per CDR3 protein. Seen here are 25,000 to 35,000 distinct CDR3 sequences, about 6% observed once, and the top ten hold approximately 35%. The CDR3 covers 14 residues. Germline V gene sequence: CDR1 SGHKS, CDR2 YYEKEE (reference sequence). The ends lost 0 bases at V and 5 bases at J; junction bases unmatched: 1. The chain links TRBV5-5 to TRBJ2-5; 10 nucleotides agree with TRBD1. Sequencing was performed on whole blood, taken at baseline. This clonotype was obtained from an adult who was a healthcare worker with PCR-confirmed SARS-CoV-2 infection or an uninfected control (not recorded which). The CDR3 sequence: CASSLGQGAETQYF. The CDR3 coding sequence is TGTGCCAGCAGCTTGGGACAGGGGGCTGAGACCCAGTACTTC.